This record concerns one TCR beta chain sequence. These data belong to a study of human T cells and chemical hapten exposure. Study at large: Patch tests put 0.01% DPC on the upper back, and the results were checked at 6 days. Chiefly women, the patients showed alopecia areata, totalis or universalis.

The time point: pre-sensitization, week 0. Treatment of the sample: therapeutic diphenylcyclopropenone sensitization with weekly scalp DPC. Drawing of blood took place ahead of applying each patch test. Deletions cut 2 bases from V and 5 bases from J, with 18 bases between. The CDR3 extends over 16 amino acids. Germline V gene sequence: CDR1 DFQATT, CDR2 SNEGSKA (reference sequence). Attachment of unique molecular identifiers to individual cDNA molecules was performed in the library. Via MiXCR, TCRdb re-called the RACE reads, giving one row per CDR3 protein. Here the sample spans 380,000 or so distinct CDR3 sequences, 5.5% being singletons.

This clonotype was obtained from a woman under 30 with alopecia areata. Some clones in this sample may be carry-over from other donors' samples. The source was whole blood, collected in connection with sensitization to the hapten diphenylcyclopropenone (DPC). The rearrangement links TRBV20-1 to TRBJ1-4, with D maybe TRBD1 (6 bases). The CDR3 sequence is CSARPPRGRLNEKLFF. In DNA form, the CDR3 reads TGCAGTGCTAGACCACCCAGGGGACGGCTCAATGAAAAACTGTTTTTT.